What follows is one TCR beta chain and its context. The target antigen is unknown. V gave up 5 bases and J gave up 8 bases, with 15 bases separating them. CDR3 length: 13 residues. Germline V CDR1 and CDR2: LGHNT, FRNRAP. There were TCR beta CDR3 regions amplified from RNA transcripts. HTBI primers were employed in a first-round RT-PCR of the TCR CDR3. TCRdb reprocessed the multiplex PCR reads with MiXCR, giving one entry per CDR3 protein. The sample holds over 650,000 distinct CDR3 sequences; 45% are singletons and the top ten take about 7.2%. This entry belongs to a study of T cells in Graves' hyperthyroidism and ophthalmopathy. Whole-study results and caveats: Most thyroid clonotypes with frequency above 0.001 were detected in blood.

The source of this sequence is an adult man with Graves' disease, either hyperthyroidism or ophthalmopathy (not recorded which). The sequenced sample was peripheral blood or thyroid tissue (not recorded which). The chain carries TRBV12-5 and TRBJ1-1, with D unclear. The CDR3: CASGTPRQAEAFF. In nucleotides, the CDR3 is TGTGCTAGTGGTACCCCCCGTCAGGCGGAAGCTTTCTTT.